This TCR beta chain was identified during a study of shared clonotypes between healthy human individuals. Broader study findings: Four donors showed sharing of about 4.7% of naive CD4 clonotypes. Genetic and exposure-history diversity was limited by the small donor number.

Looked up from germline, CDR1 is SQVTM and CDR2 is ANQGSEA. The junction had 9 bases not matched to a gene; V was cut back by 4 bases and J by 4 bases. The CDR3 runs 16 residues. This clone was recorded only once. The antigen is undetermined. In replicate PCRs of sorted subsets, about 190 ng DNA, about 29,000 T cell genomes, was used. The table came from immunoSEQ multiplex PCR; TCRdb's copy has only in-frame clones and leaves some out. In the table there are around 2,100,000 clones, over 85% of which are singletons. Cells designated naive CD8 were CD45RO-negative and were positively selected for CCR7, with terminally differentiated effector memory CD45RA+ cells excluded. Every one of the donors was a Caucasian adult that lived in Nashville, Tennessee.

Sequenced sample: naive CD8+ T cells sorted from blood. The chain couples TRBV29-1 to TRBJ2-3; 12 bases align to TRBD2. This clonotype was obtained from a man younger than 35 in good health. The CDR3 region has the DNA TGCAGCGTTGTACCCACACTAGCGGGAGGTGCAGATACGCAGTATTTT. Translation: CSVVPTLAGGADTQYF.